The 3 T cell receptor beta chains given below trace back to one sample, sequenced in a study of CD8 T cells in ankylosing spondylitis. TCRdb ran MiXCR on the 5' RACE reads and lists one entry per CDR3 protein. The sample includes more than 110,000 distinct CDR3 sequences, 6.5% to 8.5% of them seen just once. The material sequenced was synovial fluid, either unsorted or a sorted T cell fraction (not recorded which). The receptors originated from a male donor with ankylosing spondylitis.

As concerns this clonotype: A read error may be the cause here, since a much bigger clone is one base away. V is TRBV7-2 and J is TRBJ2-5; tentatively, D is TRBD1 or TRBD2 (5 bases each). Trimming cost V 5 bases and J 4 bases, with 11 bases left between them. Germline values: CDR1 SGHTA, CDR2 FQGNSA. The length of the CDR3 is 13 residues. CDR3 in amino acids: CASSRQGRETQYF. CDR3 nucleotides: TGTGCCAGCAGCCGTCAGGGACGAGAGACCCAGTACTTC.

Notes on this clonotype: A much more abundant neighbour one base away suggests this may be a read error. The chain couples TRBV5-1 to TRBJ2-1; 9 positions agree with TRBD1. Unmatched junction bases numbered 2, after V lost 1 base and J lost 0 bases. Germline V gene lookup returns CDR1 SGHRS and CDR2 YFSETQ. The CDR3 extends over 16 amino acids. CDR3 in amino acids: CASSLPTGGSYNEQFF. CDR3 coding DNA: TGCGCCAGCAGCTTGCCGACAGGGGGCTCCTACAATGAGCAGTTCTTC. Full variable domain (rest looked up from reference TRBV5-1 and TRBJ2-1): KAGVTQTPRYLIKTRGQQVTLSCSPISGHRSVSWYQQTPGQGLQFLFEYFSETQRNKGNFPGRFSGRQFSNSRSEMNVSTLELGDSALYLCASSLPTGGSYNEQFFGPGTRLTVL.

Ten or more counts support this clonotype. J is TRBJ2-2 and V is TRBV5-1; no firm D call. Germline CDR1 reads SGHRS; CDR2 reads YFSETQ. Trimming took 1 base from V and 2 from J, leaving 9 bases between them. The length of the CDR3 is 15 residues. The CDR3 loop is CASSLRSLNTGELFF. CDR3 in DNA: TGCGCCAGCAGCTTGAGGTCTCTCAACACCGGGGAGCTGTTTTTT.